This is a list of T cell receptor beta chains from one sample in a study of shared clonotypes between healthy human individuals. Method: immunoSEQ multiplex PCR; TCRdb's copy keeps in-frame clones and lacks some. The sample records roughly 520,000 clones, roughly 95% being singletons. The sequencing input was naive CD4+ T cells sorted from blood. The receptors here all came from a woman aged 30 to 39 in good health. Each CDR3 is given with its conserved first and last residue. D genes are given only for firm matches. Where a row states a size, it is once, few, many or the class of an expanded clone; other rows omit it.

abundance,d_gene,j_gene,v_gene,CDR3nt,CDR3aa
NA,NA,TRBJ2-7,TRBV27,TGTGCCAGCAGTTTTAGGGTCTACGAGCAGTACTTC,CASSFRVYEQYF
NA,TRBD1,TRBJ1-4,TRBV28,TGTGCCAGCAGTTCAGACAGGGACGGGGAAAAACTGTTTTTT,CASSSDRDGEKLFF
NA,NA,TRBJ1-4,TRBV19,TGTGCCAGTAGTAAAGACAGGGAAAAACTGTTTTTT,CASSKDREKLFF
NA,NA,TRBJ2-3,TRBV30,TGTGCCTGGAGTGTGCATACGCAGTATTTT,CAWSVHTQYF
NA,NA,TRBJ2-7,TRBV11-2,TGTGCCAGCGGAGCAGTTCCCTACGAGCAGTACTTC,CASGAVPYEQYF
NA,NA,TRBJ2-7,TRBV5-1,TGCGCCAGCAGCTTGGTACCGTACGAGCAGTACTTC,CASSLVPYEQYF
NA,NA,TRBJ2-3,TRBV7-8,TGTGCCAGCAGCTCAAAGGGACTCTTCACAGATACGCAGTATTTT,CASSSKGLFTDTQYF
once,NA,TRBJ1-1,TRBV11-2,TGTGCCAGCAGCGTCCACATGGGTGAAGCTTTCTTT,CASSVHMGEAFF
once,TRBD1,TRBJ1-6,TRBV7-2,TGTGCCAGCAGCTTAGTGCCAGGGGGCGCGGGTTCACCCCTCCACTTT,CASSLVPGGAGSPLHF
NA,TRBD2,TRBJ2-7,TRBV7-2,TGTGCCAGCAGCGAACCCGGGGGGTACGAGCAGTACTTC,CASSEPGGYEQYF